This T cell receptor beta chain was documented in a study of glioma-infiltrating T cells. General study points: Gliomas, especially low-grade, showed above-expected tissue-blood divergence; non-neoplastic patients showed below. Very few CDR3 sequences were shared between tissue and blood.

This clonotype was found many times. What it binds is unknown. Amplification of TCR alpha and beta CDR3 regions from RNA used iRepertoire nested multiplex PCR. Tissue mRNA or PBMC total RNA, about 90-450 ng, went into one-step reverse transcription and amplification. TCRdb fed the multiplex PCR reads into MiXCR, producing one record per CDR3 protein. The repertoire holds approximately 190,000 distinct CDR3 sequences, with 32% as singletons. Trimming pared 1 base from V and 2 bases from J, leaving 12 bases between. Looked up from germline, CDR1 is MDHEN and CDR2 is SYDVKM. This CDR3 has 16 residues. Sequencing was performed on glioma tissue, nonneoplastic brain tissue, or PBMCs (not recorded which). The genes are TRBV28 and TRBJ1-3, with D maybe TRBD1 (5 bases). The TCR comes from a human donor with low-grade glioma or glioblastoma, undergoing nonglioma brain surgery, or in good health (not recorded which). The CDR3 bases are TGTGCCAGCAGTTTATTCATCGCAGGGCCTGGAAACACCATATATTTT. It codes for CASSLFIAGPGNTIYF. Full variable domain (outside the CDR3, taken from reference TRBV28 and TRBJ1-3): DVKVTQSSRYLVKRTGEKVFLECVQDMDHENMFWYRQDPGLGLRLIYFSYDVKMKEKGDIPEGYSVSREKKERFSLILESASTNQTSMYLCASSLFIAGPGNTIYFGEGSWLTVV.